What follows describes a single TCR beta chain. This sample was taken from a study of CD8 T cells in Susac syndrome. V dropped 3 bases and J dropped 4; count of bases not matched to a gene: 2. CDR3 size: 13 residues. The germline CDR1 and CDR2 sequences are MNHEY and SMNVEV (reference sequence). Random hexamers were used to reverse transcribe an amount of roughly 0.5 to 1 ug RNA. By means of immunoSEQ multiplex PCR, TCR beta CDR3 spanning 54 Vbeta and 13 Jbeta underwent amplification. TCRdb re-analysed the immunoSEQ multiplex PCR reads in MiXCR, keeping a single row per CDR3 protein. The sample has about 150,000 distinct CDR3 sequences, under 95% seen once. The authors sequenced TCR beta from blood CD8+ and CD4+ T cells. Isolation of CD8+ and CD4+ T cells was performed negatively, whereas enrichment of TEMRA cells was done by FACS.

V gene TRBV27 combines with J gene TRBJ1-2; the match to TRBD1 covers 7 bases. The sample was CD4+ T cells from PBMCs. The origin of this receptor is a human donor in good health. The CDR3 protein is CASSFEGAYGYTF. The CDR3 DNA sequence: TGTGCCAGCAGTTTCGAGGGGGCCTATGGCTACACCTTC.